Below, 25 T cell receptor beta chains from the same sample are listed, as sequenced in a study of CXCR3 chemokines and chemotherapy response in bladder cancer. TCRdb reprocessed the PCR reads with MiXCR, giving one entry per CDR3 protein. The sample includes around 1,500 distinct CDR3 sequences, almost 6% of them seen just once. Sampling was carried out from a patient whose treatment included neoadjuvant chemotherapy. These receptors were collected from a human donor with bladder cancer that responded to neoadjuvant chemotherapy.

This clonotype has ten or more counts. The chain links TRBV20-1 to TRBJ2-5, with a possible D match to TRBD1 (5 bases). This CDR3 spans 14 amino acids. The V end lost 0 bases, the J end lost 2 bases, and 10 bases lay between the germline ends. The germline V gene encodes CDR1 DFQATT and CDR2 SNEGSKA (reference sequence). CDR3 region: CSARDGAPQETQYF. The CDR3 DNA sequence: TGCAGTGCTAGAGATGGGGCGCCTCAAGAGACCCAGTACTTC.

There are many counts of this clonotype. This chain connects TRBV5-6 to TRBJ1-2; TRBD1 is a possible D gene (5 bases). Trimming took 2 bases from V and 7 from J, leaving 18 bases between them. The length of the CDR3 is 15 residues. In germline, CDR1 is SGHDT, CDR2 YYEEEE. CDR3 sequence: CASSFAAGDIGGYTF. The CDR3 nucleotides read TGTGCCAGCAGCTTTGCGGCGGGGGATATCGGTGGCTACACCTTC.

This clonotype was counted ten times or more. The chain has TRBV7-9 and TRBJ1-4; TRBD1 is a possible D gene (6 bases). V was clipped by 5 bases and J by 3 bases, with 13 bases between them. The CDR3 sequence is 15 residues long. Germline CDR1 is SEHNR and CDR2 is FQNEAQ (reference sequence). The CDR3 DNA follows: TGTGCCAGCAGCGAGGTCAGGGGTCCTAATGAAAAACTGTTTTTT. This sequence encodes CASSEVRGPNEKLFF.

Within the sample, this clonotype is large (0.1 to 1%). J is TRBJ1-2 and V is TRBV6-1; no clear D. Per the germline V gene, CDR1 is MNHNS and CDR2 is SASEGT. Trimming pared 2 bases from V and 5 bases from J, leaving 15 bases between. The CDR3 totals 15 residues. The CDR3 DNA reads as TGTGCCAGCAGTGAAAACAATGAGGACTTTTATGGCTACACCTTC. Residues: CASSENNEDFYGYTF.

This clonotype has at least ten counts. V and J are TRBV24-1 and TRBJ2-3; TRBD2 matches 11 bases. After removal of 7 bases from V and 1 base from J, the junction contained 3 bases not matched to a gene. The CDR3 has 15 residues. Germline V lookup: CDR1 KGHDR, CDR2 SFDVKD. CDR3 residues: CATRSTSGGTDTQYF. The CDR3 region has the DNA TGTGCCACCAGATCGACTAGCGGGGGCACAGATACGCAGTATTTT.

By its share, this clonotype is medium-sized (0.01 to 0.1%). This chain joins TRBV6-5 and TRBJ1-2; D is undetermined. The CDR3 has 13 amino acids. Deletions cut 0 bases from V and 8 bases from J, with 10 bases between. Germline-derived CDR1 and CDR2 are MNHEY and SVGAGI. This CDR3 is CASSYSSLLGYTF. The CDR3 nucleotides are TGTGCCAGCAGTTACTCGAGCCTGTTGGGCTACACCTTC.

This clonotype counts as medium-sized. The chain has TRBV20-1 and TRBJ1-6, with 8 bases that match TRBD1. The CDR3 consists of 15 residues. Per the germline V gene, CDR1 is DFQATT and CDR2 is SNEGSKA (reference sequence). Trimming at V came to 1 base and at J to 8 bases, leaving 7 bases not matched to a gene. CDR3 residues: CSARVGTGNDSPLHF. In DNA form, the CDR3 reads TGCAGTGCTAGAGTGGGGACAGGCAATGATTCACCCCTCCACTTT.

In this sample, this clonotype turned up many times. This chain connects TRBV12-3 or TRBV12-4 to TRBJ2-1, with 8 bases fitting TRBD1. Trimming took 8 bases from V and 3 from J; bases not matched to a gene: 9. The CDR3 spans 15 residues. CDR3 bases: TGTGCCAGCGCGAGGGGGACAGGACTCTACAATGAGCAGTTCTTC. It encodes CASARGTGLYNEQFF.

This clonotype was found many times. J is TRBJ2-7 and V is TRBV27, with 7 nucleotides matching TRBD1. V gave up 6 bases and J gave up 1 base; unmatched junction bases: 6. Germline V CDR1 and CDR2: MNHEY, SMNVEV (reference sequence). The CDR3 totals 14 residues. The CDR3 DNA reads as TGTGCCAGCAGGGCGGACAGGACTTCCTACGAGCAGTACGTC. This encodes CASRADRTSYEQYV.

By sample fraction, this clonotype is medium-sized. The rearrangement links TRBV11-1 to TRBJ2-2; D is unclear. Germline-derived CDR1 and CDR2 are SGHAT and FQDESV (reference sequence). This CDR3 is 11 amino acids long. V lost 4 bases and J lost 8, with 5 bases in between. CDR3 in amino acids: CASSWEGELFF. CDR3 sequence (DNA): TGTGCCAGCAGCTGGGAAGGGGAGCTGTTTTTT.

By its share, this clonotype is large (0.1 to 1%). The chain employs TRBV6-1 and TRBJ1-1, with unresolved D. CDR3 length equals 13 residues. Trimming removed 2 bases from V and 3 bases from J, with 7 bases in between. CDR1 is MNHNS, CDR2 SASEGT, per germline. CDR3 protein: CASSEREYTEAFF. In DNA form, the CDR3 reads TGTGCCAGCAGTGAAAGGGAATACACTGAAGCTTTCTTT.

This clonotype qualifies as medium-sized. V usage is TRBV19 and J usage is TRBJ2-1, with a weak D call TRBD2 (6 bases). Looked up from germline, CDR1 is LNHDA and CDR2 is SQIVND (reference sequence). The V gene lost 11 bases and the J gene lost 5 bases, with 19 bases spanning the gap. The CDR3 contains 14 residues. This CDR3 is CARTWAGIHNEQFF. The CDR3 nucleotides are TGTGCCCGGACTTGGGCGGGGATCCACAATGAGCAGTTCTTC.

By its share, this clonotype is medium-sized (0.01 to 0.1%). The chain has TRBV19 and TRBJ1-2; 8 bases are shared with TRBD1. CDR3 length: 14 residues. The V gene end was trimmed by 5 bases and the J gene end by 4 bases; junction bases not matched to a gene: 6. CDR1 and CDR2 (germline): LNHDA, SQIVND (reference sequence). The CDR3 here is CASSEAGGRYGYTF. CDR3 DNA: TGTGCCAGTAGTGAGGCAGGGGGCCGCTATGGCTACACCTTC.

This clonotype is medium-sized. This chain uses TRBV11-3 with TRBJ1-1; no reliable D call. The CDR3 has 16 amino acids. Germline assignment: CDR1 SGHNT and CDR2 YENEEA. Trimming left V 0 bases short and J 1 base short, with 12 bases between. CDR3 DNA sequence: TGTGCCAGCAGCTTAGATAATTGGTCGGGGAACACTGAAGCTTTCTTT. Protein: CASSLDNWSGNTEAFF.

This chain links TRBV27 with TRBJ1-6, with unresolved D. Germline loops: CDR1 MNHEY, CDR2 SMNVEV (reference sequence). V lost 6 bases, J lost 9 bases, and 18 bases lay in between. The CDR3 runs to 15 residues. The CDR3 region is CASSPFPGLTSPLHF. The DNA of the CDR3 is TGTGCCAGCAGCCCATTTCCAGGTTTAACTTCACCCCTCCACTTT.

The CDR3 protein is CASSTPGGYNSPLHF. DNA for the CDR3: TGTGCCAGCAGTACTCCAGGGGGCTACAATTCACCCCTCCACTTT. This rearrangement joins TRBV27 to TRBJ1-6, with TRBD1 identical over 8 bases. Germline CDR1 reads MNHEY; CDR2 reads SMNVEV (reference sequence). There are 15 residues in the CDR3. V gave up 5 bases and J gave up 7 bases; unmatched junction bases: 7.

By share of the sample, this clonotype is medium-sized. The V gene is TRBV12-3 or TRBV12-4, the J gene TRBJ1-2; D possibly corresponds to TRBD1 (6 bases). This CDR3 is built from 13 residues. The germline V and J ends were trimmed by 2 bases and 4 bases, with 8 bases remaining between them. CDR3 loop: CASSLTGSYGYTF. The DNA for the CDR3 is TGTGCCAGCAGTTTAACAGGGTCCTATGGCTACACCTTC.

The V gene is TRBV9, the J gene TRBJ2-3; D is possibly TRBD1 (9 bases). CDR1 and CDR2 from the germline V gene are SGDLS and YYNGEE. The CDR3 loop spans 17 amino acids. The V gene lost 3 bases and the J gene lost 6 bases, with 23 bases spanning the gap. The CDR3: CASSAPLSGTGKDTQYF. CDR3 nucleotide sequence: TGTGCCAGCAGCGCCCCCCTTAGCGGGACAGGGAAGGATACGCAGTATTTT.

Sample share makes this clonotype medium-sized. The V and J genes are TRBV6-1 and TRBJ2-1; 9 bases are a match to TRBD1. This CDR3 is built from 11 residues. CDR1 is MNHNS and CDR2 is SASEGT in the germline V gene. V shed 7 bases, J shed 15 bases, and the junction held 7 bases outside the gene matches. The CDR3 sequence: CASTWDRDSFF. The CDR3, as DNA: TGTGCCAGCACCTGGGACAGGGATTCGTTCTTC.

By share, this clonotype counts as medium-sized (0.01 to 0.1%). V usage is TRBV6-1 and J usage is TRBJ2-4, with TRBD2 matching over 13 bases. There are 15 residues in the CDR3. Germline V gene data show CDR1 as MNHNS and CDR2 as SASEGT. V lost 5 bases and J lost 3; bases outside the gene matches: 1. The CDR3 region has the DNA TGTGCCAGCAGTCGGACTAGCGGGGGCAAAAACATTCAGTACTTC. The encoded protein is CASSRTSGGKNIQYF.

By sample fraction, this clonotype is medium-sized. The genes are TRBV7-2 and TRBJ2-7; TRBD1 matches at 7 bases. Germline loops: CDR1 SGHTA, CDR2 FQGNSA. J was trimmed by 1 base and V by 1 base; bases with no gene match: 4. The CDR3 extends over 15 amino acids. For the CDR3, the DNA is TGTGCCAGCAGCTTAGAAGACAGGGCATCCTACGAGCAGTACTTC. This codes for CASSLEDRASYEQYF.

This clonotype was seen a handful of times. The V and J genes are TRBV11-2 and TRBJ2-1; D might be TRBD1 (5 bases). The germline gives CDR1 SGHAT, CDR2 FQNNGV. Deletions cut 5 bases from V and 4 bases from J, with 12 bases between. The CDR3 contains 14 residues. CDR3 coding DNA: TGTGCCAGCAGCCCTCAGGGATCATACAATGAGCAGTTCTTC. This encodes CASSPQGSYNEQFF.

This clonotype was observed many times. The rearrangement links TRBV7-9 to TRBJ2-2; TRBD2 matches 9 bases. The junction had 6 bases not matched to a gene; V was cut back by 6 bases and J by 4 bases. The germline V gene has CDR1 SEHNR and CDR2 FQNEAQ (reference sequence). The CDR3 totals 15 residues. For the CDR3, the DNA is TGTGCCAGCAGAAGCGGACTAGCGACCACCGGGGAGCTGTTTTTT. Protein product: CASRSGLATTGELFF.

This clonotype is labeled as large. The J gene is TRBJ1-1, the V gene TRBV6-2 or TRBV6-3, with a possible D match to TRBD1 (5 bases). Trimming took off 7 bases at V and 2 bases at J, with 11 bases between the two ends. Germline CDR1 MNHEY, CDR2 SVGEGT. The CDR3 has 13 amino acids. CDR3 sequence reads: CASIDRPNTEAFF. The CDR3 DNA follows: TGTGCCAGCATTGACAGACCCAACACTGAAGCTTTCTTT.

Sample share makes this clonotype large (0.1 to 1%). The CDR3 loop is CASNDLTGINQPQHF. The CDR3 bases are TGTGCCAGTAACGATCTGACCGGGATCAATCAGCCCCAGCATTTT. The rearrangement uses TRBV19 and TRBJ1-5; D is unresolved. V lost 7 bases, J lost 3 bases, and 16 bases lay in between. From germline, CDR1 is LNHDA and CDR2 SQIVND (reference sequence). The CDR3 runs 15 residues. Looking up the rest from reference TRBV19 and TRBJ1-5 gives the full variable domain: DGGITQSPKYLFRKEGQNVTLSCEQNLNHDAMYWYRQDPGQGLRLIYYSQIVNDFQKGDIAEGYSVSREKKESFPLTVTSAQKNPTAFYLCASNDLTGINQPQHFGDGTRLSIL.